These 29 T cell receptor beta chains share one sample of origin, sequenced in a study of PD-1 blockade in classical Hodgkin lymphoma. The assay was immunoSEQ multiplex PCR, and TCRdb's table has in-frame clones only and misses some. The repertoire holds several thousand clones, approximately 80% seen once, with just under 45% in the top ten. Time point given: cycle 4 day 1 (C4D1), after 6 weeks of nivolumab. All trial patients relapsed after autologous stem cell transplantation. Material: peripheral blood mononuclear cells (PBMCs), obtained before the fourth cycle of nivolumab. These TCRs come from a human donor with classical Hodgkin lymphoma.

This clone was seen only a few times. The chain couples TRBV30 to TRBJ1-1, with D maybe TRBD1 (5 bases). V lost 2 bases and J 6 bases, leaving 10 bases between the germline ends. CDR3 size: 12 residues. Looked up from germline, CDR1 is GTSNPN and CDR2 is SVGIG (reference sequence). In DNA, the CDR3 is TGTGCCTGGAGTAGACAGATAGCTGAAGCTTTCTTT. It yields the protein CAWSRQIAEAFF.

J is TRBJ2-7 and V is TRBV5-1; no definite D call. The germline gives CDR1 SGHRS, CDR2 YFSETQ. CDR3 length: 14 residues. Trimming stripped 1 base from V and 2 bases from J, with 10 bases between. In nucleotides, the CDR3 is TGCGCCAGCAGCTTGAGGCAGCGAGCCTACGAGCAGTACTTC. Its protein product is CASSLRQRAYEQYF.

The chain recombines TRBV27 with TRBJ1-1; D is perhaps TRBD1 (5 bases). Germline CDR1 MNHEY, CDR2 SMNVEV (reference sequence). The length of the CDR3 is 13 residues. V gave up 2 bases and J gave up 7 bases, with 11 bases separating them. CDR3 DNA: TGTGCCAGCAGTTTAGCGAGGGGAGATGAAGCTTTCTTT. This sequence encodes CASSLARGDEAFF.

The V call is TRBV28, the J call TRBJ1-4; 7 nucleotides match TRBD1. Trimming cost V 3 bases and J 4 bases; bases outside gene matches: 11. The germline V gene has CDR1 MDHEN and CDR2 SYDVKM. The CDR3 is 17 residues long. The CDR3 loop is CASSFVEGAPFNEKLFF. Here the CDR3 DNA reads TGTGCCAGCAGTTTTGTGGAGGGGGCGCCTTTTAATGAAAAACTGTTTTTT.

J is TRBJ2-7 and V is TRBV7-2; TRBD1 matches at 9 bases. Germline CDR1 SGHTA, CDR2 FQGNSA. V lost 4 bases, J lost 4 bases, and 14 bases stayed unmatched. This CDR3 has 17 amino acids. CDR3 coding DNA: TGTGCCAGCAGCTCGTCGCTTACCGGGACAGGGCATTACGAGCAGTACTTC. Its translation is CASSSSLTGTGHYEQYF.

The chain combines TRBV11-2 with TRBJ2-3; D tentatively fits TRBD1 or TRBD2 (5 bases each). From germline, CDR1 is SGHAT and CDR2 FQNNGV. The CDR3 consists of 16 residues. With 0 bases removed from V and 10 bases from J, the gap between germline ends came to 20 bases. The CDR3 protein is CASSLELVGRGSAQYF. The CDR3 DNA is TGTGCCAGCAGCTTAGAGTTAGTGGGACGGGGATCTGCGCAGTATTTT.

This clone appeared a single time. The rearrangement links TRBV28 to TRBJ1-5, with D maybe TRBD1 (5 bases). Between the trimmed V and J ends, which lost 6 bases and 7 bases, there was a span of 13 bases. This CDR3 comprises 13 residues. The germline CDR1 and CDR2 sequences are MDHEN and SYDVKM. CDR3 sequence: CASRIGGPQPQHF. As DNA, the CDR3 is TGTGCCAGCAGGATCGGGGGACCCCAGCCCCAGCATTTT.

CDR3 residues: CSVEFPNTEAFF. CDR3 coding DNA: TGCAGCGTTGAATTCCCGAACACTGAAGCTTTCTTT. The chain carries TRBV29-1 and TRBJ1-1; unclear D gene. V was shortened by 2 bases and J by 1 base, with 5 bases between the two germline ends. The CDR3 covers 12 residues. The germline V gene has CDR1 SQVTM and CDR2 ANQGSEA.

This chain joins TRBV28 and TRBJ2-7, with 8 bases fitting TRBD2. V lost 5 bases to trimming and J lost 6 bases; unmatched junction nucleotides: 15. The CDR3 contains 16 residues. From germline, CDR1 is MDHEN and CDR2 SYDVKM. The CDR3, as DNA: TGTGCCAGCAGTCCGGCCCGACTAGCGCTGGTTCCCGAGCAGTACTTC. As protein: CASSPARLALVPEQYF.

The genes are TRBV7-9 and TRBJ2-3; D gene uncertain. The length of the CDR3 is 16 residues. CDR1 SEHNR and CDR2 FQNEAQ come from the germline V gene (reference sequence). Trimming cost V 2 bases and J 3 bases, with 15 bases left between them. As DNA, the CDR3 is TGTGCCAGCAGCTTAATTGGGGTAGGGAAGACAGATACGCAGTATTTT. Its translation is CASSLIGVGKTDTQYF.

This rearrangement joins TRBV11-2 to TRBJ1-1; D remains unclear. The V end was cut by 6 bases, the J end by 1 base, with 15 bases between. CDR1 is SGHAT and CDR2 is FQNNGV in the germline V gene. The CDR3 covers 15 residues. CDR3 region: CASRGSSLENTEAFF. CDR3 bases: TGTGCCAGCAGAGGTAGTAGTTTGGAGAACACTGAAGCTTTCTTT.

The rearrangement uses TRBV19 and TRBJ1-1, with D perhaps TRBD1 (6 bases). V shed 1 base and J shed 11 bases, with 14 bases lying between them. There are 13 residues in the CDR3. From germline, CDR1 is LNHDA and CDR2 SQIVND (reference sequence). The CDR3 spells CASSIVVAGVAFF. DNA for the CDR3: TGTGCCAGTAGTATAGTAGTTGCAGGGGTCGCTTTCTTT.

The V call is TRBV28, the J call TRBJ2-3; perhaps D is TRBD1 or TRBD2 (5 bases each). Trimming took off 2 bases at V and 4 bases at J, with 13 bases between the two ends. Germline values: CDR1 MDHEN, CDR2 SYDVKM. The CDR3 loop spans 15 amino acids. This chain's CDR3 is CASSLRGPYSDTQYF. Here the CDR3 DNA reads TGTGCCAGCAGTTTAAGGGGACCCTACTCAGATACGCAGTATTTT.

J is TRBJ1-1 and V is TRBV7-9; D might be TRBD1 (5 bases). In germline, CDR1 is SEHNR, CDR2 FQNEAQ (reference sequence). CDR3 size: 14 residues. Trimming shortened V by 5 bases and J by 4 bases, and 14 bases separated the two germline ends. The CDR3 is CASSPAGVSTEAFF. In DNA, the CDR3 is TGTGCCAGCAGCCCAGCGGGGGTGAGCACTGAAGCTTTCTTT.

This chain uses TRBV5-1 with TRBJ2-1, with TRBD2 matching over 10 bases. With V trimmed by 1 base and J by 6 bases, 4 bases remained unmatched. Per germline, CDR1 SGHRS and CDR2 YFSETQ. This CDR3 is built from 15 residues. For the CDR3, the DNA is TGCGCCAGCAGCTTGAGCGGGGGGGCTACCAATGAGCAGTTCTTC. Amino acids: CASSLSGGATNEQFF. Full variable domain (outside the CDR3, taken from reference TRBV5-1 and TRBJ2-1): KAGVTQTPRYLIKTRGQQVTLSCSPISGHRSVSWYQQTPGQGLQFLFEYFSETQRNKGNFPGRFSGRQFSNSRSEMNVSTLELGDSALYLCASSLSGGATNEQFFGPGTRLTVL.

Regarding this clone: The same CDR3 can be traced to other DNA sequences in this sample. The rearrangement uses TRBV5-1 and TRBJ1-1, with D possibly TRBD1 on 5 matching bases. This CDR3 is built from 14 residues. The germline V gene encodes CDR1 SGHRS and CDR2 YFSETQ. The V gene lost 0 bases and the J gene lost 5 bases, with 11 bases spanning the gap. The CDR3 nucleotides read TGCGCCAGCAGCTTGGTTCAGGGAGGTACTGAAGCTTTCTTT. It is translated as CASSLVQGGTEAFF.

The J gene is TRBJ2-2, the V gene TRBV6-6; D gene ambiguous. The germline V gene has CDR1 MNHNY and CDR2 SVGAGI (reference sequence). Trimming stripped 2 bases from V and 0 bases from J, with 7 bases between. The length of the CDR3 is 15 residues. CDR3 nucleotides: TGTGCCAGCAGTTACAACCCGTCGAACACCGGGGAGCTGTTTTTT. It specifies CASSYNPSNTGELFF.

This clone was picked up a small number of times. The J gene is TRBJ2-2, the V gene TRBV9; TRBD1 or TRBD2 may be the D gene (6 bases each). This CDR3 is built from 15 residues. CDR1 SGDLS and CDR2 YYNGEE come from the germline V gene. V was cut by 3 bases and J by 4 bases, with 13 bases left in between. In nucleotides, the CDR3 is TGTGCCAGCAGCGCTGGAGGGGGATTCACCGGGGAGCTGTTTTTT. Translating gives CASSAGGGFTGELFF.

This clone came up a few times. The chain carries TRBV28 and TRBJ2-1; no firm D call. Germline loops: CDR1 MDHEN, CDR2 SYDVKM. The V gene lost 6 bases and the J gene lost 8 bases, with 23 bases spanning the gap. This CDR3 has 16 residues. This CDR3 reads CASSPARVLTGHEQFF. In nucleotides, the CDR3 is TGTGCCAGCAGCCCAGCCCGGGTTCTCACGGGCCATGAGCAGTTCTTC.

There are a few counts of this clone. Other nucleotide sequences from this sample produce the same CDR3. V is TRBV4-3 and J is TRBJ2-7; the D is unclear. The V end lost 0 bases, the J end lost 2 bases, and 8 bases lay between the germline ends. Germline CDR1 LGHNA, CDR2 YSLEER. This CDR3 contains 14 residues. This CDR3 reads CASSQEGGTYEQYF. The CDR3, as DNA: TGCGCCAGCAGCCAAGAAGGCGGAACCTACGAGCAGTACTTC.

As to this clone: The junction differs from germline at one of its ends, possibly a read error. The CDR3 bases are TGCGCCAGCAGCCGGGGACTCCTATCCTACGAGCAGTACTTC. This translates into CASSRGLLSYEQYF. This rearrangement joins TRBV5-4 to TRBJ2-7, with D perhaps matching TRBD2 (6 bases). Looked up from germline, CDR1 is SGHNT and CDR2 is YYREEE (reference sequence). This CDR3 is 14 amino acids long.

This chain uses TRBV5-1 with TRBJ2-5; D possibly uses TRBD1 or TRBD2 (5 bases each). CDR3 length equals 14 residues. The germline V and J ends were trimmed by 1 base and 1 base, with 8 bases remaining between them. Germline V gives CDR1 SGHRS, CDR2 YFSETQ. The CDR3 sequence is CASSLSGSQETQYF. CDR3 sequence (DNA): TGCGCCAGCAGCTTGTCAGGGAGCCAAGAGACCCAGTACTTC.

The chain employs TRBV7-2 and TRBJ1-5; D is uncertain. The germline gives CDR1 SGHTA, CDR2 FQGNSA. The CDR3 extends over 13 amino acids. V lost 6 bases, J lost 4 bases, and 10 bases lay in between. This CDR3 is CASSQRANQPQHF. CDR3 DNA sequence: TGTGCCAGCAGTCAGAGGGCGAATCAGCCCCAGCATTTT.

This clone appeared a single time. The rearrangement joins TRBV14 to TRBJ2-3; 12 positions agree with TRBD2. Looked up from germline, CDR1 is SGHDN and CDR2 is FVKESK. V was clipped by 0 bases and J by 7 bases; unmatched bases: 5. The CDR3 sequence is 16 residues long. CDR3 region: CASSQDRTSGINTQYF. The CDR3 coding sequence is TGTGCCAGCAGCCAAGATAGGACTAGCGGGATAAATACGCAGTATTTT.

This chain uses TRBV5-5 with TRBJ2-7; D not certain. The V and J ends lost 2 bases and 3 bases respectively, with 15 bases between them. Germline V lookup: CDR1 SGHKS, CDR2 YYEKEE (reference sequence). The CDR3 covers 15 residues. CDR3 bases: TGTGCCAGCAGCTTCCAAGCCGGGTCTAACTACGAGCAGTACTTC. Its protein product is CASSFQAGSNYEQYF.

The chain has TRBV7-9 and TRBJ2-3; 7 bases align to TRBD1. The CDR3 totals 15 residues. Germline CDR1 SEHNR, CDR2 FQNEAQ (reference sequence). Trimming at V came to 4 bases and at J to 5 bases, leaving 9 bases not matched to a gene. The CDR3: CASSSQGRPQDTQYF. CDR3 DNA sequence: TGTGCCAGCAGCTCACAGGGGAGACCGCAAGATACGCAGTATTTT.

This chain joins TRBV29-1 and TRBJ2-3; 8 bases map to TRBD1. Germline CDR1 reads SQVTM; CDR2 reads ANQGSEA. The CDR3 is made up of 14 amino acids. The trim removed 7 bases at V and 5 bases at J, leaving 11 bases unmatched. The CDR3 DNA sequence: TGCAGCGCAGTGGGGACAGGCGATGTAGATACGCAGTATTTT. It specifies CSAVGTGDVDTQYF.

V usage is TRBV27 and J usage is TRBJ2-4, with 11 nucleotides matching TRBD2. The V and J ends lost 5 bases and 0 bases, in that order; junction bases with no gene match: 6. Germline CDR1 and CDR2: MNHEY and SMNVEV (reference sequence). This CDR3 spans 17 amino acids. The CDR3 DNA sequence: TGTGCCAGCAGTCCTGTAGCGGGGGGGCCAGCCAAAAACATTCAGTACTTC. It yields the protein CASSPVAGGPAKNIQYF.

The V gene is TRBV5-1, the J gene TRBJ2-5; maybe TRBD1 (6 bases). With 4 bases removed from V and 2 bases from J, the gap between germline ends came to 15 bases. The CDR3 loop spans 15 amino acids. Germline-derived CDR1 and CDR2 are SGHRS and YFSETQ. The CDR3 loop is CASSPSPGQQETQYF. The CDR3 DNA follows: TGCGCCAGCAGCCCCTCCCCGGGACAACAAGAGACCCAGTACTTC.